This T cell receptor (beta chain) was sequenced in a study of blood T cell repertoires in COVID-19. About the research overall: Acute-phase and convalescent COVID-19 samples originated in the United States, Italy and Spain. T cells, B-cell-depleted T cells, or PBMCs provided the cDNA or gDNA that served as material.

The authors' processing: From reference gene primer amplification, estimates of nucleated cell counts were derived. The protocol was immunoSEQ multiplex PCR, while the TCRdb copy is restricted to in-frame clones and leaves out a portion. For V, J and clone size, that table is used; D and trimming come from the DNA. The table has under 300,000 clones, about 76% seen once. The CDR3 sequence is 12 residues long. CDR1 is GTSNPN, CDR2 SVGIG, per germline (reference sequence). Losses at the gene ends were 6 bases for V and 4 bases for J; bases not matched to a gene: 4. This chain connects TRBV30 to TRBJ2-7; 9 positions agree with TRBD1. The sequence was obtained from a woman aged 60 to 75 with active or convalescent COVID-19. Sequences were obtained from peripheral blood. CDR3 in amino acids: CACRDRAYEQYF. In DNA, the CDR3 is TGTGCCTGCCGGGACAGGGCTTACGAGCAGTACTTC. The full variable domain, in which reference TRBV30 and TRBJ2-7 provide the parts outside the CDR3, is SQTIHQWPATLVQPVGSPLSLECTVEGTSNPNLYWYRQAAGRGLQLLFYSVGIGQISSEVPQNLSASRPQDRQFILSSKKLLLSDSGFYLCACRDRAYEQYFGPGTRLTVT.